This T cell receptor (beta chain) was found in a study of tumor-infiltrating lymphocytes in primary liver carcinoma. Study findings and constraints: When set against blood, tumors had a significantly higher top-250-clone fraction (p = 0.039).

Germline V lookup: CDR1 SGHVS, CDR2 FQNEAQ. The CDR3 runs 16 residues. The tissue used was unsorted bulk material of about 19-33 mg. RNA and DNA were co-extracted from it with the AllPrep DNA/RNA mini kit. On this clonotype: Its cognate antigen is unknown. At one boundary the junction diverges from the germline segment, which might be a read error.

Constant-region priming of about 500 ng total RNA yielded TCR beta cDNA. Slightly modified ARM-PCR, run as three nested multiplex PCR rounds, produced the TCR beta libraries. The opening two PCR rounds, ten to eleven cycles each, paired TRBV1-TRBV30 forward primers with a C-beta reverse primer. TCRdb independently ran MiXCR on the multiplex PCR reads; one entry per CDR3 protein. Of around 79,000 distinct CDR3 sequences listed, approximately 70% are singletons. The chain joins TRBV7-8 to TRBJ2-1; the D gene is possibly TRBD2 (6 bases). The TCR was taken from a man aged 40-49 years with primary liver carcinoma and hepatitis B virus infection. Sequencing was carried out using tumor-adjacent normal liver tissue. The CDR3 bases are TGTGCCACCAGCGTGGTTGGGGGAGGCCCCTACAATGAGCAGTTCTTC. As protein: CATSVVGGGPYNEQFF.